This entry is about one T cell receptor (beta chain). This entry is derived from a study of blood T cell repertoires in COVID-19. For the study at large: Donors in the United States, Italy and Spain gave samples during acute or convalescent COVID-19. Nucleic acid was either cDNA or gDNA, and it came from T cells, B-cell-depleted T cells, or PBMCs.

In the study's own analysis: Nucleated cell counts were estimated from reference gene primer amplification. Some clones are missing from TCRdb's copy, which holds only in-frame ones; the method was immunoSEQ multiplex PCR. V and J calls and clone size are as listed in that table; D and trimming were resolved from the DNA. This sample carries under 150,000 clones, around 90% of them seen once, and the ten largest clones take roughly 4.4%. The sequenced sample was peripheral blood. This sequence originates from a woman aged 45-65 years with acute or convalescent COVID-19.

The DNA of the CDR3 is TGTGCCAGCAGCTTGGTTGAGACAGGGGATACGCAGTATTTT. It yields the protein CASSLVETGDTQYF. V and J are TRBV5-4 and TRBJ2-3, with 7 positions matching TRBD1. This CDR3 contains 14 residues. CDR1 and CDR2 from the germline V gene are SGHNT and YYREEE (reference sequence). The V segment lost 0 bases and the J segment 6 bases; nucleotides outside the gene matches: 4. The entire variable domain, with the rest obtained from reference TRBV5-4 and TRBJ2-3, is as follows: ETGVTQSPTHLIKTRGQQVTLRCSSQSGHNTVSWYQQALGQGPQFIFQYYREEENGRGNFPPRFSGLQFPNYSSELNVNALELDDSALYLCASSLVETGDTQYFGPGTRLTVL.